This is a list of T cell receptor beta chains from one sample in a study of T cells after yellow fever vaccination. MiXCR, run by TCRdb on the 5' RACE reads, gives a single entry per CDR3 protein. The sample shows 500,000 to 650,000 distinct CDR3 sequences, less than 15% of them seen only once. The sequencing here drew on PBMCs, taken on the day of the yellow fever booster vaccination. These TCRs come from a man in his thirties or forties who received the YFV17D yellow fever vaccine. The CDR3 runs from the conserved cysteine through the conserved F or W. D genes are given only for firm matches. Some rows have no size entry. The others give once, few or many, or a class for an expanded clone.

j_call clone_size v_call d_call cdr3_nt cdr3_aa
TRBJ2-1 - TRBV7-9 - TGTGCCAGCAGCCCACGTCTGCGGAGGAGCTCCTACAATGAGCAGTTCTTC CASSPRLRRSSYNEQFF
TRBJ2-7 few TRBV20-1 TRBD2 TGCAGTCTAGCGGAACGGGCCACCTACGAGCAGTACTTC CSLAERATYEQYF
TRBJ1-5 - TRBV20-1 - TGCAGTGCTAGAGCCCGGGCCCCTAATCAGCCCCAGCATTTT CSARARAPNQPQHF
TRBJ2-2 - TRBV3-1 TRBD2 TGTGCCAGCAGGTCCGGGACTATCACCGGGGAGCTGTTTTTT CASRSGTITGELFF
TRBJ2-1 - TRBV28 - TGTGCCGGCTATAACAATGAGCAGTTCTTC CAGYNNEQFF
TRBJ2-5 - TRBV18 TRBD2 TGTGCCAGCTCACCTACACTAGCGGGAGCTTTCGGGGAGACCCAGTACTTC CASSPTLAGAFGETQYF
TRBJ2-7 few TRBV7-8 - TGTGCCAGCAGCTTTTTGGGGGCTTCCTACGAGCAGTACTTC CASSFLGASYEQYF
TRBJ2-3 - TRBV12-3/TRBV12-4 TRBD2 TGTGCCAGCAGTTCAAGTAGCGGGAGTTCAGATACGCAGTATTTT CASSSSSGSSDTQYF
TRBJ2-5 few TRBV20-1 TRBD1 TGCAGTGCTTACAGGGGACGCCAAGAGACCCAGTACTTC CSAYRGRQETQYF
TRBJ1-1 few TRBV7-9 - TGTGCCAGCAGTCCCGAGGTCAACACTGAAGCTTTCTTT CASSPEVNTEAFF
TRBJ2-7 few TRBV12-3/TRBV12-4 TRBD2 TGTGCCAGCACTAACCTAGCGGGAGGCTACGAGCAGTACTTC CASTNLAGGYEQYF
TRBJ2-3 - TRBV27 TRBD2 TGTTTTAGCGGGAGGGCCCGTTTGGATACGCAGTATTTT CFSGRARLDTQYF
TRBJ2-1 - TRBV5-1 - TGCGCCAGCAGCTTCCGGGATAGATTTGAGCAGTTCTTC CASSFRDRFEQFF
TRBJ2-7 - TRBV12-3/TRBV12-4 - TGTGCCAGCAGTTGGGGCATTACCTACGAGCAGTACTTC CASSWGITYEQYF
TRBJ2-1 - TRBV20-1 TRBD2 TGCAGTGCTATCGATAGCGGGAGTAGCATCAATGAGCAGTTCTTC CSAIDSGSSINEQFF
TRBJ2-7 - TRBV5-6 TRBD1 TGTGCCAGCAACCTACAGGGGTACTACGAGCAGTACTTC CASNLQGYYEQYF
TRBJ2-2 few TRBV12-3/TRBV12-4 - TGTGCCAGCACCAGTCGGCAGGGTCACACCGGGGAGCTGTTTTTT CASTSRQGHTGELFF
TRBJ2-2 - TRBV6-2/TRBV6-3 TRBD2 TGTGCCAGCAGTGGCGGGACTAGCGGGAGTTTCCTCACCGGGGAGCTGTTTTTT CASSGGTSGSFLTGELFF
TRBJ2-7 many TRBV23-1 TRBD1 TGCGCCAGCAGTCAATCCCACAGGGGTGGGCCTCCTTACGAGCAGTACTTC CASSQSHRGGPPYEQYF
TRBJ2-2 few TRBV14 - TGTGCCAGCAGCCAAGATCGGTACACCGGGGAGCTGTTTTTT CASSQDRYTGELFF
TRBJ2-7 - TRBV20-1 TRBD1 TGCAGTGCTAGTGGGACAGGGGAACAGTACGAGCAGTACTTC CSASGTGEQYEQYF
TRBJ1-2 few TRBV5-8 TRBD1 TGTGCCAGCAGCCCCGGACAGGGGCCGCAAGGCTACACCTTC CASSPGQGPQGYTF
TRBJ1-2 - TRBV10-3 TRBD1 TGTGCCATCAGTGTCGGGGACAGGGGATCTAACTATGGCTACACCTTC CAISVGDRGSNYGYTF
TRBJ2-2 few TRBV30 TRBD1 TGTGCCTGGAGTGTTGCGAACTTCAGGGGGCCCGGGGAGCTGTTTTTT CAWSVANFRGPGELFF
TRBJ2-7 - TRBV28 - TGTGCCAGCAGCCACCGGGACGGGGTCGGCGAGCAGTACTTC CASSHRDGVGEQYF
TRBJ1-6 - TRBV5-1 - TGCGCCAGCAGCGTAAACGGCGGGGGCGGTTCACCCCTCCACTTT CASSVNGGGGSPLHF
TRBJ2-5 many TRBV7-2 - TGTGCCAGCAGCTTAGGGCGCCGGGGGGAGACCCAGTACTTC CASSLGRRGETQYF
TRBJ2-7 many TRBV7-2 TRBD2 TGTGCCAGCAGCTTTCGGGGTACTAGCGGAGGCTCTGAGCAGTACTTC CASSFRGTSGGSEQYF
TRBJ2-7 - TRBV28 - TGTGCCAGCAGTTTCCCTAGCGCCTACGAGCAGTACTTC CASSFPSAYEQYF
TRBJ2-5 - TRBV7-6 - TGTGCCAGCAGCTATAAAGGTCCCCAGTACTTC CASSYKGPQYF
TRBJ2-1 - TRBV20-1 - TGCAGTGCCACCCGGGGGTACAATGAGCAGTTCTTC CSATRGYNEQFF
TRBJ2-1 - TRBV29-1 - TGCAGCGTTTTGCGCGGGTACAATGAGCAGTTCTTC CSVLRGYNEQFF
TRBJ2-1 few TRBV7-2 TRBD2 TGTGCCAGCAGCTTAGTTACCGGCGGGAGGAACCATGAGCAGTTCTTC CASSLVTGGRNHEQFF
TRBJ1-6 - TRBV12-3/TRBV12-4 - TGTGCCAGCAGTTTTGGTCCCTATAATTCACCCCTCCACTTT CASSFGPYNSPLHF
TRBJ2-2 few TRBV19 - TGTGCCAGTAGCCGCGCGGGCCGGATCCGGGAGCTGTTTTTT CASSRAGRIRELFF
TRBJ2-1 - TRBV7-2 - TGTGCCAGCAGCTTACACGGGGGCGGCTCCTACAATGAGCAGTTCTTC CASSLHGGGSYNEQFF
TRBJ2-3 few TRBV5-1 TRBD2 TGCGCCAGCAGCCTACTAGCGGGAGGGTCAGATACGCAGTATTTT CASSLLAGGSDTQYF
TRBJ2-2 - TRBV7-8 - TGTGCCAGCAGAACTAGAGACATCGGGGAGCTGTTTTTT CASRTRDIGELFF
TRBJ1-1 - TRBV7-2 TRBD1 TGTGCCAGCAGCCCAGACAGGGTAATCACTGAAGCTTTCTTT CASSPDRVITEAFF
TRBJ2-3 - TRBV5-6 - TGTGCCAGCAGCCGCGCTAAGACAGCTAGCACAGATACGCAGTATTTT CASSRAKTASTDTQYF
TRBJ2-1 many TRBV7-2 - TGTGCCAGCACGAAGGACAACTACAATGAGCAGTTCTTC CASTKDNYNEQFF
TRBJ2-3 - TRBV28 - TGTGCCAGCAGTTTACGGGAGACCCCAGATACGCAGTATTTT CASSLRETPDTQYF
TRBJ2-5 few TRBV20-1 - TGCAGTGCTAGAACTATAAGACAGTACCAAGAGACCCAGTACTTC CSARTIRQYQETQYF
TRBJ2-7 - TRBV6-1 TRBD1 TGTGCCAGCAGCCGAGGACAGGGGACTTCCGAGCAGTACTTC CASSRGQGTSEQYF
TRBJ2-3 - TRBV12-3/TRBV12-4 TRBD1 TGTGCCAGCAGACTACTCGACAGGGCCCAAGTTACAGATACGCAGTATTTT CASRLLDRAQVTDTQYF
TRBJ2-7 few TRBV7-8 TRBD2 TGTGCCAGCAGCTCCCGACTAGCGGGGATCCACTACGAGCAGTACTTC CASSSRLAGIHYEQYF
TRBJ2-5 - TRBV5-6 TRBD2 TGTGCCAGCAGCTTGTCCGGGACTACTGTGGAGACCCAGTACTTC CASSLSGTTVETQYF
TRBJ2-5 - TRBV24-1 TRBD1 TGTGCCACCAGCCCCAACAGGGGCACTTTGGAGACCCAGTACTTC CATSPNRGTLETQYF
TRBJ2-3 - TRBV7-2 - TGTGCCAGCAGCTTATCCGTCAACACAGATACGCAGTATTTT CASSLSVNTDTQYF
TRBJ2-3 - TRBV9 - TGTGCCAGCAGCGTAGGGGGTAGAGGAGGCACAGATACGCAGTATTTT CASSVGGRGGTDTQYF
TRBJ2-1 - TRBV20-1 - TGCAGTGCTAGAGATATGACCGAAACTTGGAATGAGCAGTTCTTC CSARDMTETWNEQFF
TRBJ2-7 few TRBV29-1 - TGCAGCGTTGTGGGGTTAGCAGGGAAGAGGAACGAGCAGTACTTC CSVVGLAGKRNEQYF
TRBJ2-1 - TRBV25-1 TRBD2 TGTGCCAGCAGTGATGTGCGGGAGGGCGTTGAGCAGTTCTTC CASSDVREGVEQFF
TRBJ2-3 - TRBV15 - TGTGCCACCAGACAGGGAAAGTTTGCAGATACGCAGTATTTT CATRQGKFADTQYF
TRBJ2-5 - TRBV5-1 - TGCGCCAGCAGCTTGGATGGGTCGACGGGGGTAGAGACCCAGTACTTC CASSLDGSTGVETQYF
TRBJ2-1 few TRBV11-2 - TGTGCCAGCAGCTTAATAGCCGATTCGCGCCCTGAGCAGTTCTTC CASSLIADSRPEQFF